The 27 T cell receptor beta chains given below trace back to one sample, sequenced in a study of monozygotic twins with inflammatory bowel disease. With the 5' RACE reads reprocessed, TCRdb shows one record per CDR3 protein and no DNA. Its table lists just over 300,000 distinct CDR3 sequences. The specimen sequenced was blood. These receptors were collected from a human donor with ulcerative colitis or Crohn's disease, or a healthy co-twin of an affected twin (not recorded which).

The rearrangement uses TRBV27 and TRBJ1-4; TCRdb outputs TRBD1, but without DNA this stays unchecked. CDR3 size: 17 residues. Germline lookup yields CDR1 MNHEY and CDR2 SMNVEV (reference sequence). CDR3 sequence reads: CASSLSVPNRAGEKLFF.

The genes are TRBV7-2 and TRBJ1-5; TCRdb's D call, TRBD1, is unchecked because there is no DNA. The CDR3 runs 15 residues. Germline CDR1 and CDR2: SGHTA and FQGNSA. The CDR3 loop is CASSFGQSSNQPQHF.

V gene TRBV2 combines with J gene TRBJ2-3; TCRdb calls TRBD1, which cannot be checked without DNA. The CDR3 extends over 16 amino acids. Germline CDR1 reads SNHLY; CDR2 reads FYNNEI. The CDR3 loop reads CASRAPPGLGSDTQYF.

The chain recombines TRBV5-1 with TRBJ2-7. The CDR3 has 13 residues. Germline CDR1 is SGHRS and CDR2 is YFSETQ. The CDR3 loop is CASSTFDAYEQYF. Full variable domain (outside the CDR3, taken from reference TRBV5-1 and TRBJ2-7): KAGVTQTPRYLIKTRGQQVTLSCSPISGHRSVSWYQQTPGQGLQFLFEYFSETQRNKGNFPGRFSGRQFSNSRSEMNVSTLELGDSALYLCASSTFDAYEQYFGPGTRLTVT.

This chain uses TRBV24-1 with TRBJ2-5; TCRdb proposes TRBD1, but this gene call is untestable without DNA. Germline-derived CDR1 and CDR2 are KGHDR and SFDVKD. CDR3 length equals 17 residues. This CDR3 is CATSDPRGQGARETQYF.

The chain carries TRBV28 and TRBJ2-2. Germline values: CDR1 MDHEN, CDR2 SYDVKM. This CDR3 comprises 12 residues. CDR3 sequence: CASMPDTGELFF.

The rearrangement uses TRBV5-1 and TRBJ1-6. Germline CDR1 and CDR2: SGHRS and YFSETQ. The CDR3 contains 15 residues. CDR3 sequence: CASRLDSLGNSPLHF.

The CDR3 is CASSGLAGSETQYF. The V and J genes are TRBV25-1 and TRBJ2-5; TCRdb lists TRBD2, though no DNA is available to test this call. CDR3 size: 14 residues. The germline V gene has CDR1 MGHDK and CDR2 SYGVNS.

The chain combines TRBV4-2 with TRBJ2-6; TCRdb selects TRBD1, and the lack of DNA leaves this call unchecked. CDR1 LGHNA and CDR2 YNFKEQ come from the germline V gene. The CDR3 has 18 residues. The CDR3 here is CASSPQTRQPSGANVLTF.

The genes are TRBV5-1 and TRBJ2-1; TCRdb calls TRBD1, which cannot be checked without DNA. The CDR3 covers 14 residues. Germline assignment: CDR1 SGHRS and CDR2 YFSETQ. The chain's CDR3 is CASSPGSRADEQFF.

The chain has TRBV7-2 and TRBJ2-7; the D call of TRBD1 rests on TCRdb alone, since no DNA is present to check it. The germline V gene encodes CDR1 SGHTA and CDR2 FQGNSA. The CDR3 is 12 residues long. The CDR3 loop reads CASSPQLGVQYF.

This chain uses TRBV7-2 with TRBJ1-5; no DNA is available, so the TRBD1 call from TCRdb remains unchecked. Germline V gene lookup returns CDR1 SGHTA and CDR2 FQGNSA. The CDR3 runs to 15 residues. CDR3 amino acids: CASSQTRPSNQPQHF.

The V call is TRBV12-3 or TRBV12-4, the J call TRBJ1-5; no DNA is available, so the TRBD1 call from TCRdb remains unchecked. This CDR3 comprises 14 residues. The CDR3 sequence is CASSTSQGHQPQHF.

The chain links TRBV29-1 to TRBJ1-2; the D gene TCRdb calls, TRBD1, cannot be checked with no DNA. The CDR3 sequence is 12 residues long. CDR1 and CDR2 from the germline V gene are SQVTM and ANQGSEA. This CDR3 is CSVEDWGYGYTF.

CDR3: CASSQDRRQETQYF. The V gene is TRBV4-2, the J gene TRBJ2-5. From germline, CDR1 is LGHNA and CDR2 YNFKEQ. The CDR3 runs 14 residues.

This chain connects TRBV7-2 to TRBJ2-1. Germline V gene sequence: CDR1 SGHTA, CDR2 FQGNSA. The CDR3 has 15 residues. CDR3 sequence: CASSVSGRKNNEQFF.

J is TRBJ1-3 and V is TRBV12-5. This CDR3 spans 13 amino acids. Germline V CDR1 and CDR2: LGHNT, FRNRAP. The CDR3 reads CASGYPVVGTIYF.

The CDR3 loop reads CASSFFPRRGFSPLHF. J is TRBJ1-6 and V is TRBV28; as DNA is missing, the TRBD1 call by TCRdb cannot be tested. The CDR3 is 16 amino acids. Germline-derived CDR1 and CDR2 are MDHEN and SYDVKM.

The CDR3 sequence is CASSLARNGGVELFF. The V and J genes are TRBV5-4 and TRBJ2-2; TCRdb returns TRBD1, unconfirmable since there is no DNA. This CDR3 is 15 amino acids long. Germline V gene sequence: CDR1 SGHNT, CDR2 YYREEE (reference sequence).

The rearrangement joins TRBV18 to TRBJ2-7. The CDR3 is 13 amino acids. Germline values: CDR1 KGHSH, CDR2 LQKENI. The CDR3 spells CASATVSSYEQYF.

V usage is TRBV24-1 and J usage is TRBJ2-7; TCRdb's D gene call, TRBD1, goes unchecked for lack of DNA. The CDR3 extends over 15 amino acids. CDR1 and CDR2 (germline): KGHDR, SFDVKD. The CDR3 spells CATSATGGALHEQYF.

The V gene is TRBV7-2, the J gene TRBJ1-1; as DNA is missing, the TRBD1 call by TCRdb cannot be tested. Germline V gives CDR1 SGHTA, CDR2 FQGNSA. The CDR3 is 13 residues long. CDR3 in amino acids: CASSRQANTEAFF.

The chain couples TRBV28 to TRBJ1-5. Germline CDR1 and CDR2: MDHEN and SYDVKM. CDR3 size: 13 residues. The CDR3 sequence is CASKVDFGQPQHF.

CDR3 in amino acids: CASSYDSRAGANVLTF. The chain recombines TRBV6-5 with TRBJ2-6. Per the germline V gene, CDR1 is MNHEY and CDR2 is SVGAGI. The CDR3 is 16 amino acids.

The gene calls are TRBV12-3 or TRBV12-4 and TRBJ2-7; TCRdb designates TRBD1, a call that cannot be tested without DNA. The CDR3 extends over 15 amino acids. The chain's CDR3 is CASSPRGGHSYEQYF.

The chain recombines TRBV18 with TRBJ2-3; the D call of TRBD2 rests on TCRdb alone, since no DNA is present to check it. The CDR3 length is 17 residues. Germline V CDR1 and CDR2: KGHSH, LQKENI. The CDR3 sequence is CASSAKSGEGLADTQYF.

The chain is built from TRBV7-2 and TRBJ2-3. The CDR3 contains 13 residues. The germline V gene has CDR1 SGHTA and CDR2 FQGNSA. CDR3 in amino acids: CASSPVSGDTQYF.